This TCR beta chain is from a study of T cell responses to AZD1222 COVID-19 vaccine. Whole-study context: Combined were second doses at about 4 or about 12 weeks.

Assay used: immunoSEQ multiplex PCR; TCRdb lists only in-frame clones, some missing. The sample has around 100,000 clones; approximately 86% are singletons. Germline trimming cut 3 bases from V and 4 bases from J; bases unmatched to any gene: 2. Germline CDR1 is MDHEN and CDR2 is SYDVKM. This CDR3 is built from 14 residues. A word on this clone: Its antigen is not known.

Study-level results: A mostly white British donor set with more females was recruited, and clonal diversity was possibly underestimated. Rises in breadth and depth of Spike-specific TCRs came after two AZD1222 doses. Spike-spanning, vaccine-associated CD4 TCRs were dominant at 160-218 and 743-854.

Sample: peripheral blood, taken on day 0 of AZD1222 vaccination. The clonotype was recovered from an adult in good health. The chain carries TRBV28 and TRBJ1-1; 10 nucleotides match TRBD1. CDR3 sequence (DNA): TGTGCCAGCAGTTTGACAGGGGGCATCACTGAAGCTTTCTTT. Translated: CASSLTGGITEAFF.